The source of this TCR beta chain is a study of T cell responses to AZD1222 COVID-19 vaccine. V shed 5 bases and J 5 bases; nucleotides not matched to a gene: 13. Germline lookup yields CDR1 SGHAT and CDR2 FQDESV (reference sequence). The CDR3 runs 16 residues. Some clones are missing from TCRdb's copy, which holds only in-frame ones; the method was immunoSEQ multiplex PCR. This table holds fewer than 140,000 clones, about nine tenths found once. The sequence derives from an adult who received the AZD1222 COVID-19 vaccine. The chain recombines TRBV11-1 with TRBJ1-1, with 8 nucleotides matching TRBD1. Specimen: peripheral blood, collected 28 days after the second AZD1222 dose. The DNA for the CDR3 is TGTGCCAGCAGCCCCCCCAGGGGGCAGGGGAAGACTGAAGCTTTCTTT. Residues: CASSPPRGQGKTEAFF.